One and the same sample provided the 21 T cell receptor beta chains below, sequenced in a study of shared clonotypes between healthy human individuals. Assay used: immunoSEQ multiplex PCR; TCRdb lists only in-frame clones, some missing. The table has 2,100,000 or so clones, approximately 95% seen once. Sequenced: naive CD4+ T cells sorted from blood. Subset here: CD45RA+ positively selected. These TCRs come from a young man in good health.

The chain links TRBV7-9 to TRBJ2-2; no clear D gene. The CDR3 loop spans 12 amino acids. V lost 11 bases to trimming and J lost 3 bases, with 10 bases between them. Per germline, CDR1 SEHNR and CDR2 FQNEAQ (reference sequence). CDR3 in amino acids: CAVESYTGELFF. CDR3 nucleotide sequence: TGTGCCGTCGAATCGTACACCGGGGAGCTGTTTTTT.

V gene TRBV27 combines with J gene TRBJ1-6; tentatively, D is TRBD1 (5 bases). This CDR3 comprises 14 residues. CDR1 is MNHEY, CDR2 SMNVEV, per germline (reference sequence). V was pared by 5 bases and J by 7 bases, with 12 bases between. CDR3 region: CASSGGTVNSPLHF. The DNA for the CDR3 is TGTGCCAGCAGTGGGGGGACTGTAAATTCACCCCTCCACTTT.

The chain recombines TRBV18 with TRBJ2-1; TRBD2 aligns across 8 bases. The CDR3 is 15 residues long. V gave up 3 bases and J gave up 4 bases; unmatched junction bases: 5. Germline CDR1 is KGHSH and CDR2 is LQKENI. The CDR3 loop is CASSPQRGPYNEQFF. CDR3 coding DNA: TGTGCCAGCTCACCTCAGCGGGGGCCATACAATGAGCAGTTCTTC.

The chain joins TRBV5-4 to TRBJ1-2; 9 bases are a match to TRBD1. The CDR3 has 16 amino acids. Unmatched junction bases numbered 12, after V lost 4 bases and J lost 5 bases. CDR1 is SGHNT and CDR2 is YYREEE in the germline V gene (reference sequence). The CDR3 DNA reads as TGTGCCAGCAGCCCCGTACCGGGACAGGGTTGGTATGGCTACACCTTC. It encodes CASSPVPGQGWYGYTF.

Worth noting for this clone: The sample has other DNA sequences that encode this CDR3 too. This rearrangement joins TRBV28 to TRBJ2-1; 9 nucleotides match TRBD2. CDR3 length: 16 residues. Losses at the gene ends were 3 bases for V and 0 bases for J; bases not matched to a gene: 3. The germline V gene has CDR1 MDHEN and CDR2 SYDVKM. The CDR3 bases are TGTGCCAGCAGTTTGGCTAGCGGGAACTCCTACAATGAGCAGTTCTTC. It yields the protein CASSLASGNSYNEQFF.

This clone has only one observation. The chain uses TRBV5-1 and TRBJ2-2; 8 bases are a match to TRBD1. Germline V gene data show CDR1 as SGHRS and CDR2 as YFSETQ. The CDR3 length is 14 residues. V dropped 3 bases and J dropped 5; count of bases not matched to a gene: 3. The CDR3 nucleotides read TGCGCCAGCAGCTCGGGACAGGTAACCGGGGAGCTGTTTTTT. As protein: CASSSGQVTGELFF.

This clone was seen a handful of times. Other DNA sequences in this sample translate to the same CDR3. The chain joins TRBV6-1 to TRBJ1-1, with D perhaps TRBD1 (5 bases). This CDR3 spans 13 amino acids. CDR1 MNHNS and CDR2 SASEGT come from the germline V gene. V was trimmed by 4 bases and J by 0 bases, leaving 6 bases between them. CDR3 sequence: CASSGQLNTEAFF. The CDR3 DNA sequence: TGTGCCAGCAGTGGACAGCTGAACACTGAAGCTTTCTTT.

This clone was observed a single time. The J gene is TRBJ2-7, the V gene TRBV9, with 8 bases aligning to TRBD1. Germline CDR1 and CDR2: SGDLS and YYNGEE. Losses at the gene ends were 0 bases for V and 2 bases for J; bases not matched to a gene: 7. This CDR3 is built from 16 residues. The chain's CDR3 is CASSVAGQALTYEQYF. The CDR3 DNA reads TGTGCCAGCAGCGTAGCGGGACAGGCGCTCACCTACGAGCAGTACTTC.

The V gene is TRBV7-6, the J gene TRBJ2-3; the D is unclear. V dropped 8 bases and J dropped 2 bases, with 11 bases sitting between them. Germline CDR1 reads SGHVS; CDR2 reads FNYEAQ. The length of the CDR3 is 13 residues. CDR3 DNA: TGTGCCAGCGCTAGGCTCCTCACAGATACGCAGTATTTT. Its translation is CASARLLTDTQYF.

The chain links TRBV5-1 to TRBJ2-5; TRBD2 agrees at 7 bases. The V gene's germline CDR1 is SGHRS and CDR2 YFSETQ. CDR3 length: 15 residues. The V and J ends lost 0 bases and 2 bases, in that order; junction bases with no gene match: 4. CDR3 region: CASSLVGTKQETQYF. The DNA of the CDR3 is TGCGCCAGCAGCTTGGTCGGGACTAAGCAAGAGACCCAGTACTTC. Based on the CDR3 plus reference TRBV5-1 and TRBJ2-5, the full variable domain is KAGVTQTPRYLIKTRGQQVTLSCSPISGHRSVSWYQQTPGQGLQFLFEYFSETQRNKGNFPGRFSGRQFSNSRSEMNVSTLELGDSALYLCASSLVGTKQETQYFGPGTRLLVL.

J is TRBJ2-7 and V is TRBV5-6, with 7 bases aligning to TRBD2. Looked up from germline, CDR1 is SGHDT and CDR2 is YYEEEE. Trimming cost V 3 bases and J 0 bases; bases outside gene matches: 9. This CDR3 contains 16 residues. The CDR3 sequence is CASSSKPGRSSYEQYF. The DNA of the CDR3 is TGTGCCAGCAGCTCAAAACCCGGGAGGAGCTCCTACGAGCAGTACTTC.

In the case of this clone: The junction departs from the called germline gene at one end, perhaps through a read error. V is TRBV11-2 and J is TRBJ2-3; 10 bases are shared with TRBD2. Germline V CDR1 and CDR2: SGHAT, FQNNGV. CDR3 length equals 15 residues. The CDR3 region has the DNA TGTGCCAGCAGCCAGCAGCGGGGGGGCACCGATACGCAGTATTTT. It encodes CASSQQRGGTDTQYF.

V usage is TRBV9 and J usage is TRBJ2-1; D gene ambiguous. In germline, CDR1 is SGDLS, CDR2 YYNGEE. CDR3 length: 12 residues. V shed 1 base and J shed 5 bases, with 4 bases lying between them. The CDR3 nucleotides read TGTGCCAGCAGCGTACCGAACAATGAGCAGTTCTTC. Protein sequence: CASSVPNNEQFF.

Of note for this clone: Other nucleotide sequences from this sample produce the same CDR3. CDR3: CASSLVGYEQYF. CDR3 nucleotides: TGTGCCAGCAGCTTGGTCGGATACGAGCAGTACTTC. The chain joins TRBV7-9 to TRBJ2-7; no clear D gene. Trimming cost V 3 bases and J 4 bases, with 7 bases left between them. The CDR3 is 12 residues long. The germline gives CDR1 SEHNR, CDR2 FQNEAQ (reference sequence).

The chain carries TRBV6-5 and TRBJ2-5; D is tentatively TRBD1 or TRBD2 (5 bases each). Germline-derived CDR1 and CDR2 are MNHEY and SVGAGI. The CDR3 loop spans 15 amino acids. The V end lost 0 bases, the J end lost 5 bases, and 13 bases lay between the germline ends. The CDR3 nucleotides read TGTGCCAGCAGTTACTCGCCCTGGGGACGCGAGACCCAGTACTTC. Its translation: CASSYSPWGRETQYF.

The chain employs TRBV28 and TRBJ2-2; possibly TRBD1 for D (6 bases). Trimming pared 7 bases from V and 5 bases from J, leaving 8 bases between. This CDR3 comprises 12 residues. CDR1 and CDR2 from the germline V gene are MDHEN and SYDVKM. CDR3 sequence: CASKGVTGELFF. CDR3 DNA: TGTGCCAGCAAGGGGGTTACCGGGGAGCTGTTTTTT.

This rearrangement joins TRBV6-5 to TRBJ2-7; D not certain. The CDR3 runs to 12 residues. V lost 7 bases to trimming and J lost 3 bases, with 10 bases between them. The germline V gene has CDR1 MNHEY and CDR2 SVGAGI. DNA for the CDR3: TGTGCCAGCAACCATAACAGCTACGAGCAGTACTTC. Its protein product is CASNHNSYEQYF.

The V call is TRBV14, the J call TRBJ1-1; no reliable D call. V dropped 3 bases and J dropped 4 bases, with 9 bases sitting between them. The CDR3 spans 13 residues. Germline CDR1 SGHDN, CDR2 FVKESK. This CDR3 reads CASSHPGGTEAFF. The CDR3 region has the DNA TGTGCCAGCAGCCATCCAGGAGGCACTGAAGCTTTCTTT.

The chain uses TRBV18 and TRBJ1-4; D is unresolved. This CDR3 has 18 amino acids. Germline CDR1 is KGHSH and CDR2 is LQKENI. Trimming took off 0 bases at V and 4 bases at J, with 18 bases between the two ends. DNA for the CDR3: TGTGCCAGCTCACCACCGCGGTATTCCCCTGATCATAATGAAAAACTGTTTTTT. Amino acid sequence: CASSPPRYSPDHNEKLFF.

As for this clone: The sample has other DNA sequences that encode this CDR3 too. The chain combines TRBV5-6 with TRBJ2-7; the D is unclear. In germline, CDR1 is SGHDT, CDR2 YYEEEE. V was shortened by 4 bases and J by 3 bases, with 11 bases between the two germline ends. The CDR3 covers 13 residues. The CDR3 sequence is CASSLPTGYEQYF. CDR3 bases: TGTGCCAGCAGCCTTCCAACGGGCTACGAGCAGTACTTC.

The chain recombines TRBV19 with TRBJ1-5; D is ambiguous. V lost 7 bases to trimming and J lost 2 bases, with 15 bases between them. CDR1 and CDR2 from the germline V gene are LNHDA and SQIVND (reference sequence). CDR3 length: 15 amino acids. The CDR3 here is CASTPGSLGNQPQHF. CDR3 DNA: TGTGCCAGTACTCCAGGCTCCTTAGGCAATCAGCCCCAGCATTTT.